The 11 T cell receptor beta chains below were found in one sample sequenced in a study of CD8 T cells in Susac syndrome. With random hexamers, reverse transcription was performed on about 0.45 to 1 ug of RNA. TCRdb passed the immunoSEQ multiplex PCR reads through MiXCR, listing each CDR3 protein once. The data contain about 150,000 distinct CDR3 sequences, approximately 96% of them singletons. The sample consisted of CD8+ T cells from PBMCs. These receptors were obtained from a human donor with multiple sclerosis.

The gene calls are TRBV28 and TRBJ2-7, with D perhaps being TRBD1 or TRBD2 (5 bases each). Trimming stripped 6 bases from V and 7 bases from J, with 19 bases between. Germline V CDR1 and CDR2: MDHEN, SYDVKM. The CDR3 length is 14 residues. The DNA of the CDR3 is TGTGCCAGCAGCTCAGGGCGAGGGATTCAAGAGCAGTACTTC. As protein: CASSSGRGIQEQYF.

This clonotype showed up just once. The chain joins TRBV9 to TRBJ2-1; a possible D gene is TRBD2 (6 bases). The CDR3 totals 15 residues. CDR1 is SGDLS, CDR2 YYNGEE, per germline. V was trimmed by 0 bases and J by 2 bases, leaving 9 bases between them. CDR3 in amino acids: CASSVAGGTYNEQFF. In nucleotides, the CDR3 is TGTGCCAGCAGCGTAGCCGGGGGAACCTACAATGAGCAGTTCTTC. The full variable domain, in which reference TRBV9 and TRBJ2-1 provide the parts outside the CDR3, is DSGVTQTPKHLITATGQRVTLRCSPRSGDLSVYWYQQSLDQGLQFLIQYYNGEERAKGNILERFSAQQFPDLHSELNLSSLELGDSALYFCASSVAGGTYNEQFFGPGTRLTVL.

This clonotype was recorded only once. The chain couples TRBV3-1 to TRBJ2-7, with TRBD1 identical over 11 bases. The ends lost 4 bases at V and 5 bases at J; junction bases unmatched: 4. Germline V gives CDR1 LGHDT, CDR2 YNNKEL (reference sequence). The CDR3 length is 14 residues. The CDR3 protein is CASSPRTGGHEQYF. The CDR3 bases are TGTGCCAGCAGCCCCCGGACAGGGGGCCACGAGCAGTACTTC.

V gene TRBV11-2 combines with J gene TRBJ2-3; D may be TRBD1 or TRBD2 (5 bases each). The V and J ends lost 2 bases and 0 bases respectively, with 18 bases between them. CDR1 and CDR2 from the germline V gene are SGHAT and FQNNGV. The CDR3 is 18 residues long. For the CDR3, the DNA is TGTGCCAGCAGCTTATTCGGTAGGGTCCGGGACAGCACAGATACGCAGTATTTT. Translating gives CASSLFGRVRDSTDTQYF.

The count of this clonotype is one. This rearrangement joins TRBV24-1 to TRBJ1-1; TRBD1 aligns across 8 bases. Germline V gene data show CDR1 as KGHDR and CDR2 as SFDVKD. The V segment lost 10 bases and the J segment 11 bases; nucleotides outside the gene matches: 8. There are 11 residues in the CDR3. The CDR3 DNA is TGTGCCACTTGGCCGACAGGGGCGGCTTTCTTT. Translating it yields CATWPTGAAFF.

The gene calls are TRBV13 and TRBJ1-5; the D is unclear. This CDR3 contains 12 residues. The V end lost 0 bases, the J end lost 6 bases, and 3 bases lay between the germline ends. In germline, CDR1 is PRHDT, CDR2 FYEKMQ (reference sequence). CDR3 loop: CASSLGSQPQHF. For the CDR3, the DNA is TGTGCCAGCAGCTTAGGTTCTCAGCCCCAGCATTTT. Full variable domain (outside the CDR3, taken from reference TRBV13 and TRBJ1-5): AAGVIQSPRHLIKEKRETATLKCYPIPRHDTVYWYQQGPGQDPQFLISFYEKMQSDKGSIPDRFSAQQFSDYHSELNMSSLELGDSALYFCASSLGSQPQHFGDGTRLSIL.

The chain is built from TRBV9 and TRBJ2-3, with 9 positions matching TRBD2. With 0 bases clipped from V and 3 bases from J, the junction kept 17 bases outside the gene matches. Germline V gene sequence: CDR1 SGDLS, CDR2 YYNGEE. The length of the CDR3 is 20 residues. The CDR3 bases are TGTGCCAGCAGCGTAGGGCCGGCTAGCGGGGACCTCGTAGTGACAGATACGCAGTATTTT. It is translated as CASSVGPASGDLVVTDTQYF.

This rearrangement joins TRBV30 to TRBJ2-4, with D perhaps assigned TRBD1 or TRBD2 (6 bases each). This CDR3 has 15 residues. V was trimmed by 3 bases and J by 2 bases, leaving 14 bases between them. Germline CDR1 is GTSNPN and CDR2 is SVGIG (reference sequence). CDR3 protein: CAWRWGRGPKNIQYF. In DNA, the CDR3 is TGTGCCTGGAGGTGGGGACGGGGGCCCAAAAACATTCAGTACTTC.

The V gene is TRBV13, the J gene TRBJ2-7, with 7 bases matching TRBD2. Germline V gene data show CDR1 as PRHDT and CDR2 as FYEKMQ (reference sequence). This CDR3 has 13 residues. Trimming at V came to 5 bases and at J to 7 bases, leaving 8 bases not matched to a gene. This CDR3 reads CASSPAVGGEQYF. CDR3 DNA sequence: TGTGCCAGCAGCCCCGCCGTGGGGGGGGAGCAGTACTTC.

This clonotype was found a few times. Here the CDR3 reads CASGTGHEQYF. CDR3 coding DNA: TGCGCCAGCGGGACAGGCCACGAGCAGTACTTC. This chain links TRBV4-3 with TRBJ2-7, with 8 bases matching TRBD1. J was trimmed by 5 bases and V by 8 bases; bases with no gene match: 2. Germline CDR1 and CDR2: LGHNA and YSLEER. The CDR3 extends over 11 amino acids.

As concerns this clonotype: Its ends do not fully match the called genes, so a read error is possible. The rearrangement uses TRBV7-9 and TRBJ1-1; D possibly corresponds to TRBD1 (5 bases). Per germline, CDR1 SEHNR and CDR2 FQNEAQ (reference sequence). This CDR3 has 13 amino acids. The CDR3 loop reads CASSAAGNAEAFF. The CDR3 DNA follows: TGTGCCAGCAGCGCGGCAGGGAACGCTGAAGCTTTCTTT.